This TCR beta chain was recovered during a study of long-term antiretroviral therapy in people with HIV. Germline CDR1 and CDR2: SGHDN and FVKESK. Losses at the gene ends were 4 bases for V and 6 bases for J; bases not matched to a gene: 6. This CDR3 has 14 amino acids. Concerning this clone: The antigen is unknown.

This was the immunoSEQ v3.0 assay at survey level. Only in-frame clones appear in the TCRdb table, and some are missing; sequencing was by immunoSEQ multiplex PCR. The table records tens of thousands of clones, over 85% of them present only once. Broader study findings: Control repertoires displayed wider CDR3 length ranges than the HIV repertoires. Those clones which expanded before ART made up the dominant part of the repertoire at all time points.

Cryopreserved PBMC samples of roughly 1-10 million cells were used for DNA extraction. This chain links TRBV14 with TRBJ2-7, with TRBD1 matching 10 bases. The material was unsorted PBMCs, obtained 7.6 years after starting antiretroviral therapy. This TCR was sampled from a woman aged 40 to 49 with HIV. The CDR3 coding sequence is TGTGCCAGCAGCCGACGGGACAGGGGAATCGAGCAGTACTTC. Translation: CASSRRDRGIEQYF. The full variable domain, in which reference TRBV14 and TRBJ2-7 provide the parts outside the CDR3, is EAGVTQFPSHSVIEKGQTVTLRCDPISGHDNLYWYRRVMGKEIKFLLHFVKESKQDESGMPNNRFLAERTGGTYSTLKVQPAELEDSGVYFCASSRRDRGIEQYFGPGTRLTVT.